This TCR beta chain was sequenced during a study of regulatory T cells in long-lasting Graves disease. Study information: Persistent Graves' disease required over 5 years of antithyroid drugs and positive TSH receptor antibodies.

This clonotype was counted only a few times. In germline, CDR1 is SGDLS, CDR2 YYNGEE. The germline V and J ends were trimmed by 3 bases and 4 bases, with 10 bases remaining between them. The CDR3 has 13 amino acids. Time point denoted: persistent/refractory GD, antithyroid drugs over 5 years with positive TRAb. Isolated PBMC RNA provided the starting material for the TCR library. CDR3 regions were amplified by Arm-PCR using iRepertoire HTBI primers to build TCR beta libraries. In the source study's methods: Taken together, the samples had roughly 63 TRBV and 15 or so TRBJ segments identified. TCRdb called the multiplex PCR reads again in MiXCR, with one record for every CDR3 protein. TCRdb's processing, not the authors' own work, is the source of the V and J calls. The table has almost 350,000 distinct CDR3 sequences, about 18% seen once; the top ten hold about 29%.

V usage is TRBV9 and J usage is TRBJ1-1, with D perhaps TRBD1 (5 bases). The sequencing here drew on peripheral blood mononuclear cells (PBMCs), taken when the disease was refractory, from a patient treated with antithyroid drugs. This sequence originates from a female donor with Graves disease. As DNA, the CDR3 is TGTGCCAGCAGCGGGGGCCTCGTCACTGAAGCTTTCTTT. Its translation is CASSGGLVTEAFF.